Presented here are 6 T cell receptor beta chains from one specimen sequenced in a study of blood T cell repertoires in COVID-19 (dated by TCRdb to the early 2020s). Preparation of the library involved the immunoSEQ multiplex PCR assay. TCRdb carries this immuneACCESS record with in-frame sequences only. Its versions omit some clonotypes, under half of them owing to an unresolved V gene in the studies checked, with the rest unexplained. For this sample the table gives 70,000 to 100,000 clones, of which nearly 90% were detected only once. 4.3% of the sample belongs to the ten largest clones. The sample comprised peripheral blood. These receptors all stem from a woman aged 80 or over with active or convalescent COVID-19.

The rearrangement links TRBV5-1 to TRBJ2-5; no definite D call. The CDR3 length is 14 residues. With 0 bases removed from V and 3 bases from J, the gap between germline ends came to 9 bases. Germline V gene data show CDR1 as SGHRS and CDR2 as YFSETQ. CDR3 nucleotides: TGCGCCAGCAGCTTGGGTCCAGGTAAAGAGACCCAGTACTTC. Translation: CASSLGPGKETQYF. Looking up the rest from reference TRBV5-1 and TRBJ2-5 gives the full variable domain: KAGVTQTPRYLIKTRGQQVTLSCSPISGHRSVSWYQQTPGQGLQFLFEYFSETQRNKGNFPGRFSGRQFSNSRSEMNVSTLELGDSALYLCASSLGPGKETQYFGPGTRLLVL.

V gene TRBV5-1 combines with J gene TRBJ1-6; 8 positions match TRBD1. The CDR3 is 14 residues long. Germline V gene sequence: CDR1 SGHRS, CDR2 YFSETQ. V lost 2 bases and J lost 9; bases outside the gene matches: 4. CDR3 sequence reads: CASSFQGASSPLHF. The CDR3 nucleotides are TGCGCCAGCAGCTTCCAGGGGGCAAGTTCACCCCTCCACTTT. The full variable domain, rest sourced from reference TRBV5-1 and TRBJ1-6, is KAGVTQTPRYLIKTRGQQVTLSCSPISGHRSVSWYQQTPGQGLQFLFEYFSETQRNKGNFPGRFSGRQFSNSRSEMNVSTLELGDSALYLCASSFQGASSPLHFGNGTRLTVT.

The chain recombines TRBV4-1 with TRBJ2-3; 10 bases are shared with TRBD2. The V gene end was trimmed by 1 base and the J gene end by 13 bases; junction bases not matched to a gene: 8. CDR1 and CDR2 from the germline V gene are MGHRA and YSYEKL. There are 14 residues in the CDR3. The CDR3 nucleotides are TGCGCCAGCAGCCAAGTTGCGACAGCGGGAGGGAAGTATTTT. It codes for CASSQVATAGGKYF.

The chain carries TRBV5-1 and TRBJ2-3, with 14 bases fitting TRBD2. The CDR3 length is 18 residues. Germline lookup yields CDR1 SGHRS and CDR2 YFSETQ. The J segment lost 4 bases and the V segment lost 0 bases, leaving 7 bases of the junction unmatched. CDR3 region: CASSLGGTSGSSADTQYF. Written as DNA, the CDR3 is TGCGCCAGCAGCTTGGGTGGGACTAGCGGGAGTAGCGCAGATACGCAGTATTTT. The variable domain in full, with the rest retrieved from reference TRBV5-1 and TRBJ2-3, is KAGVTQTPRYLIKTRGQQVTLSCSPISGHRSVSWYQQTPGQGLQFLFEYFSETQRNKGNFPGRFSGRQFSNSRSEMNVSTLELGDSALYLCASSLGGTSGSSADTQYFGPGTRLTVL.

J is TRBJ2-3 and V is TRBV7-2; 10 bases fit TRBD2. The CDR3 runs 16 residues. Germline V lookup: CDR1 SGHTA, CDR2 FQGNSA. With V trimmed by 5 bases and J by 1 base, 6 bases remained unmatched. The CDR3 DNA reads TGTGCCAGCAGCCGGACTAGCGGAAAGGGCACAGATACGCAGTATTTT. This codes for CASSRTSGKGTDTQYF.

The J gene is TRBJ2-6, the V gene TRBV2; 7 nucleotides agree with TRBD1. Germline V CDR1 and CDR2: SNHLY, FYNNEI. V lost 3 bases and J lost 3; bases outside the gene matches: 2. The CDR3 loop spans 15 amino acids. The CDR3 sequence is CASSDTGVGANVLTF. CDR3 sequence (DNA): TGTGCCAGCAGTGACACAGGGGTTGGGGCCAACGTCCTGACTTTC.